This TCR beta chain was identified during a study of T cells in Graves' hyperthyroidism and ophthalmopathy. Findings and caveats of the study: Most thyroid clonotypes expanded above 0.001 appeared in blood too.

RNA transcripts provided the source from which TCR beta CDR3 regions were amplified. Carried out on the TCR CDR3, a first-round RT-PCR used the HTBI primer set. Using its own MiXCR run on the multiplex PCR reads, TCRdb lists one record per CDR3 protein. The table has about 640,000 distinct CDR3 sequences, about a fifth seen once; the top ten hold approximately 30%. Under 3 months was the duration of disease in ophthalmopathy patients, who also had a Clinical Activity Score of at least 3 and a NOSPECS grade of at least 4. Uncontrolled infections, other autoimmune diseases, pregnancy or lactation led to exclusion of patients. The junction had 10 bases not matched to a gene; V was cut back by 4 bases and J by 8 bases. This CDR3 contains 16 residues. Germline V gene data show CDR1 as SGHKS and CDR2 as YYEKEE (reference sequence). In its sample, this clonotype was seen a few times. Its specificity is unknown.

The sequencing input was blood. The TCR comes from a man under 40 with Graves' ophthalmopathy. J is TRBJ1-5 and V is TRBV5-5, with 12 bases lining up with TRBD1. Here the CDR3 reads CASSIPGTGGLEPQHF. The CDR3 DNA is TGTGCCAGCAGCATCCCCGGGACAGGGGGCTTGGAGCCCCAGCATTTT.